Reported below is one T cell receptor beta chain. Antigen unknown. These data come from a study of T cell responses to AZD1222 COVID-19 vaccine. Generated by immunoSEQ multiplex PCR, the TCRdb table keeps only in-frame clones and is missing some. The sample shows under 150,000 clones, approximately 88% of them seen only once. Study results and caveats: Baseline serology detected seropositivity in only six or seven AZD1222 recipients. There were repertoire samples only from the period after the peak T cell response.

The input for sequencing was peripheral blood, taken on day 0 of AZD1222 vaccination. The origin of this receptor is an adult in good health.

The CDR3 DNA reads TGCGCCAGCAGCCAAGATGGAGCGGGGGGTCGGGGAGATACGCAGTATTTT. Protein: CASSQDGAGGRGDTQYF. The V and J genes are TRBV4-3 and TRBJ2-3; TRBD2 matches 9 bases. The CDR3 length is 17 residues. CDR1 is LGHNA, CDR2 YSLEER, per germline. Trimming took 0 bases from V and 5 from J; bases not matched to a gene: 9.